The text below deals with one TCR beta chain. Its antigen is undetermined. Every immunoSEQ plate was one replicate of a subset's evenly spread DNA. About 30,000 T cell genomes (approximately 0.2 ug DNA) went into each sorted-subset replicate. Only in-frame clones appear in the TCRdb table, and some are missing; sequencing was by immunoSEQ multiplex PCR. This table holds more than 400,000 clones, approximately 95% found once. CDR3 size: 15 residues. V was pared by 2 bases and J by 0 bases, with 11 bases between. Germline assignment: CDR1 SGHTA and CDR2 FQGNSA. This entry belongs to a study of shared clonotypes between healthy human individuals. Study conclusions and caveats: Naive subsets generally exceeded memory subsets in estimated richness.

The sequence was collected from a woman under 40 in good health. The rearrangement links TRBV7-2 to TRBJ2-7, with D unresolved. The sequenced sample was naive CD4+ T cells sorted from blood. Noted subset: CD45RA+ positively selected. CDR3 region: CASSLWGTGSYEQYF. The CDR3 coding sequence is TGTGCCAGCAGCTTATGGGGTACCGGCTCCTACGAGCAGTACTTC.